This TCR beta chain was identified during a study of OX40 agonist ivuxolimab in advanced cancers. The table came from immunoSEQ multiplex PCR; TCRdb's copy has only in-frame clones and leaves some out. The table includes 65,000 or so clones, around 90% detected once. Germline V gene data show CDR1 as SGHNT and CDR2 as YYREEE (reference sequence). CDR3 length equals 14 residues. V was shortened by 3 bases and J by 3 bases, with 12 bases between the two germline ends. The rearrangement links TRBV5-4 to TRBJ1-2; no definite D call. The sequenced sample was CD4+ or CD8+ T cells sorted from blood, obtained in a trial of the OX40 agonist ivuxolimab. The receptor was derived from an adult with an advanced solid tumor such as melanoma, head and neck, liver or kidney cancer. The CDR3 nucleotides are TGTGCCAGCAGCTCTTTCCCCTCTGACTATGGCTACACCTTC. Translating it yields CASSSFPSDYGYTF. The variable domain in full, completed from reference TRBV5-4 and TRBJ1-2, reads ETGVTQSPTHLIKTRGQQVTLRCSSQSGHNTVSWYQQALGQGPQFIFQYYREEENGRGNFPPRFSGLQFPNYSSELNVNALELDDSALYLCASSSFPSDYGYTFGSGTRLTVV.